One and the same sample provided the 13 T cell receptor beta chains below, sequenced in a study of cytomegalovirus exposure and HLA in healthy donors (dated by TCRdb to 2017 to 2019). Receptor amplification or capture employed the immunoSEQ multiplex PCR assay. The multiplex PCR relied on a mix of 60 forward primers for TCR Vbeta segments and 13 reverse primers for TCR Jbeta segments. Here the immuneACCESS table is served through TCRdb, limited to in-frame sequences with V and J called. Missing clones are a known gap in these copies; in checked studies unresolved V genes cover under half, and the rest lacks a known reason. The sample contains around 85,000 clones, approximately 80% of them found a single time. Together, the top ten hold 23% of the sample. Sequencing input: PBMCs. The receptors here all came from a woman between 45 and 60 years old in good health and CMV-seropositive.

The chain links TRBV9 to TRBJ2-7, with 8 nucleotides matching TRBD2. CDR1 is SGDLS, CDR2 YYNGEE, per germline. The V segment lost 4 bases and the J segment 0 bases; nucleotides outside the gene matches: 9. The CDR3 totals 16 residues. The CDR3 loop reads CASSPGGVISSYEQYF. CDR3 DNA: TGTGCCAGCAGCCCGGGGGGGGTCATCTCCTCCTACGAGCAGTACTTC.

This clone was counted between two and nine times. A far more abundant clone sits one base away, making this likely a read error. The chain uses TRBV15 and TRBJ2-5; TRBD2 might be the D (6 bases). The end of the DNA is better explained by TRBJ2-7, so the J call may be wrong. The germline V gene encodes CDR1 LNHNV and CDR2 YYDKDF (reference sequence). This CDR3 contains 17 residues. This CDR3 is CAISRGEVRDVDYEQYF. CDR3 sequence (DNA): TGTGCCATCAGCAGAGGTGAAGTGCGGGACGTCGACTACGAGCAGTACTTC.

The chain is built from TRBV9 and TRBJ1-1; unclear D gene. The CDR3 length is 15 residues. With 1 base removed from V and 1 base from J, the gap between germline ends came to 11 bases. The germline gives CDR1 SGDLS, CDR2 YYNGEE. CDR3 coding DNA: TGTGCCAGCAGCGTAACCCGCGGAGGGAACACTGAAGCTTTCTTT. Its translation: CASSVTRGGNTEAFF.

This clone was seen more than once but under ten times. The chain recombines TRBV5-4 with TRBJ2-7; tentatively, D is TRBD1 (6 bases). V was clipped by 3 bases and J by 1 base, with 8 bases between them. This CDR3 is built from 13 residues. Germline lookup yields CDR1 SGHNT and CDR2 YYREEE (reference sequence). CDR3: CASSSGTSYEQYF. DNA for the CDR3: TGTGCCAGCAGCTCTGGGACATCCTACGAGCAGTACTTC.

J is TRBJ2-5 and V is TRBV25-1; perhaps TRBD1 as D (7 bases). Trimming left V 5 bases short and J 7 bases short, with 14 bases between. The CDR3 extends over 13 amino acids. The germline gives CDR1 MGHDK, CDR2 SYGVNS. CDR3 in DNA: TGTGCCAGCAGTCGACAGGGACTCTCGACCCAGTACTTC. Its protein product is CASSRQGLSTQYF.

The rearrangement links TRBV5-5 to TRBJ2-1; 7 bases are a match to TRBD1. The CDR3 totals 15 residues. V lost 0 bases, J lost 10 bases, and 10 bases stayed unmatched. CDR1 and CDR2 from the germline V gene are SGHKS and YYEKEE (reference sequence). The CDR3, as DNA: TGTGCCAGCAGCTTGGACGCGACAGGGTTTAACGAGCAGTTCTTC. The encoded protein is CASSLDATGFNEQFF.

The chain employs TRBV15 and TRBJ1-5; 7 bases match TRBD1. Germline V gene sequence: CDR1 LNHNV, CDR2 YYDKDF (reference sequence). V shed 3 bases and J 5 bases; nucleotides not matched to a gene: 10. The CDR3 is 16 residues long. CDR3 sequence: CATSSLGTENYQPQHF. The CDR3, as DNA: TGTGCCACCAGCAGCCTCGGGACAGAGAATTATCAGCCCCAGCATTTT.

In DNA, the CDR3 is TGCGCCAGCGCTCTACGCTTTGTGTCAGATACGCAGTATTTT. Protein: CASALRFVSDTQYF. The V call is TRBV5-1, the J call TRBJ2-3; D uncertain. Germline CDR1 SGHRS, CDR2 YFSETQ. Trimming took 7 bases from V and 4 from J, leaving 16 bases between them. The CDR3 consists of 14 residues.

V and J are TRBV19 and TRBJ2-3; 8 positions match TRBD1. V shed 2 bases, J shed 3 bases, and the junction held 1 base outside the gene matches. The CDR3 is made up of 14 amino acids. The V gene's germline CDR1 is LNHDA and CDR2 SQIVND (reference sequence). CDR3 sequence: CASSIQGATDTQYF. The DNA for the CDR3 is TGTGCCAGTAGTATACAGGGGGCTACAGATACGCAGTATTTT.

V usage is TRBV15 and J usage is TRBJ1-1; D uncertain. The V gene's germline CDR1 is LNHNV and CDR2 YYDKDF (reference sequence). This CDR3 spans 15 amino acids. Trimming left V 1 base short and J 0 bases short, with 9 bases between. CDR3 sequence: CATSRVQRMNTEAFF. The CDR3 DNA reads TGTGCCACCAGCAGAGTGCAGCGGATGAACACTGAAGCTTTCTTT.

The rearrangement joins TRBV7-9 to TRBJ1-3; D gene ambiguous. Trimming cost V 8 bases and J 0 bases, with 14 bases left between them. Looked up from germline, CDR1 is SEHNR and CDR2 is FQNEAQ (reference sequence). This CDR3 is 15 amino acids long. CDR3 sequence: CASSQLEGSGNTIYF. DNA of the CDR3: TGTGCCAGCTCCCAGCTGGAGGGCTCTGGAAACACCATATATTTT.

The rearrangement links TRBV5-5 to TRBJ1-1; the match to TRBD1 covers 7 bases. The germline V gene encodes CDR1 SGHKS and CDR2 YYEKEE (reference sequence). The V segment lost 4 bases and the J segment 5 bases; nucleotides outside the gene matches: 8. The CDR3 runs 14 residues. The CDR3 bases are TGTGCCAGCAGCGTGAGACAGGGTGGGACTGAAGCTTTCTTT. Encoded protein: CASSVRQGGTEAFF.

This chain links TRBV13 with TRBJ1-4; 9 bases are a match to TRBD1. Germline values: CDR1 PRHDT, CDR2 FYEKMQ (reference sequence). The CDR3 consists of 16 residues. V dropped 5 bases and J dropped 7; count of bases not matched to a gene: 11. The CDR3 spells CASSLPPQGAGEKLFF. CDR3 DNA sequence: TGTGCCAGCAGCCTCCCCCCACAGGGGGCCGGTGAAAAACTGTTTTTT.